The clone carrying this TCR beta chain occurred a few times. This CDR3 has 13 amino acids. The ends were cut back, 1 base at V and 3 bases at J, with 7 bases in the middle. CDR1 is DFQATT and CDR2 is SNEGSKA in the germline V gene (reference sequence). One entry per CDR3 protein, called by TCRdb with MiXCR from the RT-PCR reads. The repertoire has some 500,000 distinct CDR3 sequences, about 15% of them found once; the top ten carry around 3%. The data belong to a study of response to subunit inactivated influenza vaccine. This sequence originates from a man aged 50-75 years who received an inactivated influenza vaccine. This chain joins TRBV20-1 and TRBJ1-5; D is uncertain. Sequencing was performed on CD4+ T cells sorted from PBMCs, taken less than 30 months after vaccination. CDR3 nucleotides: TGCAGTGCTAGAGTACAGCACAATCAGCCCCAGCATTTT. Residues: CSARVQHNQPQHF.